This entry describes one TCR beta chain. The antigen is undetermined. This specimen comes from a study of CD4 T cells in relation to SARS-CoV-2 and coronaviruses. Study-level information: PBMCs were cultured with antigen for roughly nine days before TCR beta sequencing.

Unexposed donor CD4+ T cells date from 2011-2018, before the COVID-19 pandemic. The cells were cultured for roughly 11 days before CD4+ T cells were isolated. The V end lost 5 bases, the J end lost 5 bases, and 20 bases lay between the germline ends. The CDR3 totals 16 residues. CDR1 LNHDA and CDR2 SQIVND come from the germline V gene (reference sequence). Method: immunoSEQ multiplex PCR; TCRdb's copy keeps in-frame clones and lacks some. The table shows 15,000 to 20,000 clones, with approximately 82% occurring only once. The J gene is TRBJ2-3, the V gene TRBV19; D is possibly TRBD2 (6 bases). The sequence came from a human donor in good health. The specimen sequenced was CD4+ T cells from PBMCs, cultured in vitro. The CDR3 is CASSLGGRGPVDTQYF. The DNA of the CDR3 is TGTGCCAGTAGTTTGGGGGGAAGGGGTCCGGTAGATACGCAGTATTTT.